This entry lists 27 T cell receptor beta chains sequenced from one sample in a study of T cell responses to AZD1222 COVID-19 vaccine (TCRdb year 2021). Receptor libraries were prepared by the immunoSEQ multiplex PCR assay. TCRdb took this table from immuneACCESS and kept in-frame rearrangements with V and J called. Such tables lack part of the clones; where checked against another copy, unresolved V genes explain under half of the gap, and the rest is unexplained. The sample table lists 150,000 to 200,000 clones, 85% to 95% of them with a count of one. 10% of the sample rests with the top ten. The sample's time point label, decoded: baseline before first vaccination. The specimen was peripheral blood, collected on day 0 of AZD1222 vaccination. These TCRs come from an adult in good health.

This rearrangement joins TRBV6-6 to TRBJ1-6; D unresolved. Germline V gives CDR1 MNHNY, CDR2 SVGAGI (reference sequence). V was shortened by 2 bases and J by 6 bases, with 11 bases between the two germline ends. CDR3 length equals 15 residues. This chain's CDR3 is CASSYRVDFNSPLHF. The CDR3, as DNA: TGTGCCAGCAGTTACCGGGTGGACTTTAATTCACCCCTCCACTTT.

This clone was counted only a few times. The gene calls are TRBV4-3 and TRBJ1-2; 7 bases line up with TRBD1. The germline gives CDR1 LGHNA, CDR2 YSLEER. The CDR3 is 14 amino acids. The trim removed 2 bases at V and 5 bases at J, leaving 5 bases unmatched. CDR3 in DNA: TGCGCCAGCAGCCAACCGGGGACAGCTTATGGCTACACCTTC. Translation gives CASSQPGTAYGYTF.

V gene TRBV4-3 combines with J gene TRBJ1-1, with D perhaps TRBD1 (5 bases). Trimming pared 3 bases from V and 5 bases from J, leaving 10 bases between. The CDR3 covers 13 residues. CDR1 and CDR2 (germline): LGHNA, YSLEER. The CDR3: CASSQDKITEAFF. CDR3 sequence (DNA): TGCGCCAGCAGCCAGGACAAAATTACTGAAGCTTTCTTT.

CDR3 nucleotides: TGCGCCAGCAGCTTGGAGCGAAATGGCTACACCTTC. This encodes CASSLERNGYTF. The rearrangement uses TRBV5-1 and TRBJ1-2; D is undetermined. The V end was cut by 0 bases, the J end by 6 bases, with 6 bases between. The CDR3 spans 12 residues. Germline values: CDR1 SGHRS, CDR2 YFSETQ.

This chain links TRBV28 with TRBJ1-4, with D uncertain. Germline CDR1 MDHEN, CDR2 SYDVKM. The V gene lost 5 bases and the J gene lost 3 bases, with 16 bases spanning the gap. This CDR3 has 16 residues. CDR3 amino acids: CASSPKTRGANEKLFF. The CDR3 DNA follows: TGTGCCAGCAGTCCCAAGACCCGAGGAGCTAATGAAAAACTGTTTTTT.

The CDR3 region is CASSLAARTQETQYF. The CDR3 coding sequence is TGTGCCAGTAGTTTGGCGGCAAGGACTCAAGAGACCCAGTACTTC. The rearrangement joins TRBV19 to TRBJ2-5; a possible D gene is TRBD2 (5 bases). Germline V lookup: CDR1 LNHDA, CDR2 SQIVND (reference sequence). The germline V and J ends were trimmed by 5 bases and 2 bases, with 15 bases remaining between them. This CDR3 contains 15 residues.

V and J are TRBV10-3 and TRBJ2-1; D is possibly TRBD2 (6 bases). The CDR3 sequence is 15 residues long. V lost 11 bases, J lost 6 bases, and 23 bases lay in between. The germline gives CDR1 ENHRY, CDR2 SYGVKD. The CDR3 DNA sequence: TGTGCCTGCGGGTTAGCGGCTTCTCGTGCCAATGAGCAGTTCTTC. Residues: CACGLAASRANEQFF.

The table lists this clone with a count of one. The rearrangement links TRBV13 to TRBJ2-3; 10 nucleotides match TRBD2. The J segment lost 2 bases and the V segment lost 2 bases, leaving 4 bases of the junction unmatched. The germline V gene encodes CDR1 PRHDT and CDR2 FYEKMQ (reference sequence). The CDR3 loop spans 16 amino acids. This chain's CDR3 is CASSLRTSGATDTQYF. For the CDR3, the DNA is TGTGCCAGCAGCTTACGGACTAGCGGCGCCACAGATACGCAGTATTTT.

The chain is built from TRBV18 and TRBJ1-1; D gene uncertain. V dropped 2 bases and J dropped 4 bases, with 8 bases sitting between them. Germline V gene data show CDR1 as KGHSH and CDR2 as LQKENI. CDR3 length equals 13 residues. The DNA for the CDR3 is TGTGCCAGCTCACCAGGACGCTCCACTGAAGCTTTCTTT. The encoded protein is CASSPGRSTEAFF. The whole variable domain, remainder taken from reference TRBV18 and TRBJ1-1, is NAGVMQNPRHLVRRRGQEARLRCSPMKGHSHVYWYRQLPEEGLKFMVYLQKENIIDESGMPKERFSAEFPKEGPSILRIQQVVRGDSAAYFCASSPGRSTEAFFGQGTRLTVV.

The chain joins TRBV15 to TRBJ2-5; 7 bases line up with TRBD2. Germline CDR1 and CDR2: LNHNV and YYDKDF (reference sequence). CDR3 size: 15 residues. V lost 3 bases to trimming and J lost 5 bases; unmatched junction nucleotides: 9. In DNA, the CDR3 is TGTGCCACCAGCAGTGAGGCCGGGGGGTACGAGACCCAGTACTTC. Translated: CATSSEAGGYETQYF.

The V call is TRBV4-1, the J call TRBJ1-2; TRBD1 matches at 7 bases. With V trimmed by 3 bases and J by 6 bases, 10 bases remained unmatched. CDR1 is MGHRA and CDR2 is YSYEKL in the germline V gene. The CDR3 covers 15 residues. This chain's CDR3 is CASSQTDREYDGYTF. CDR3 nucleotides: TGCGCCAGCAGCCAGACCGACAGGGAATACGATGGCTACACCTTC.

This chain joins TRBV11-2 and TRBJ2-1, with 14 bases fitting TRBD2. Germline CDR1 SGHAT, CDR2 FQNNGV. The V and J ends lost 7 bases and 9 bases, in that order; junction bases with no gene match: 5. The CDR3 has 14 amino acids. CDR3 DNA: TGTGCCAGCACGGGACTAGCGGGAGCAACTGAGCAGTTCTTC. Its translation is CASTGLAGATEQFF.

The V call is TRBV24-1, the J call TRBJ2-3; 7 bases are shared with TRBD1. J was trimmed by 0 bases and V by 5 bases; bases with no gene match: 13. In germline, CDR1 is KGHDR, CDR2 SFDVKD. The CDR3 covers 18 residues. The CDR3 loop is CATSARPGTEISTDTQYF. For the CDR3, the DNA is TGTGCCACCAGTGCACGTCCAGGGACAGAAATTAGCACAGATACGCAGTATTTT.

This chain uses TRBV7-9 with TRBJ2-1, with D tentatively TRBD2 (6 bases). The V gene's germline CDR1 is SEHNR and CDR2 FQNEAQ (reference sequence). The CDR3 has 14 residues. V gave up 5 bases and J gave up 3 bases, with 11 bases separating them. CDR3 DNA sequence: TGTGCCAGCAGCGACCGGGGACTCTACAATGAGCAGTTCTTC. It is translated as CASSDRGLYNEQFF.

The chain combines TRBV5-1 with TRBJ1-5, with D unclear. Trimming removed 0 bases at V and 3 bases at J, with 10 bases between. Germline V gene data show CDR1 as SGHRS and CDR2 as YFSETQ. The CDR3 runs 15 residues. CDR3 nucleotide sequence: TGCGCCAGCAGCTTGGAAGGACTCACCAATCAGCCCCAGCATTTT. This translates into CASSLEGLTNQPQHF.

This rearrangement joins TRBV28 to TRBJ2-1; 9 bases are a match to TRBD1. The CDR3 spans 14 residues. Trimming cost V 6 bases and J 3 bases; bases outside gene matches: 3. Germline V lookup: CDR1 MDHEN, CDR2 SYDVKM. CDR3 residues: CASSRDRDYNEQFF. CDR3 bases: TGTGCCAGCAGCAGGGACAGGGACTACAATGAGCAGTTCTTC.

Turning to this clone: At one boundary the junction diverges from the germline segment, which might be a read error. This chain joins TRBV5-1 and TRBJ1-2; a weak D match, TRBD1 (5 bases). The CDR3 sequence is 12 residues long. Per the germline V gene, CDR1 is SGHRS and CDR2 is YFSETQ. The CDR3 DNA follows: TGCGCCAGCAGCTTGGGGCAGGGTGACCAAAACTTC. Amino acid sequence: CASSLGQGDQNF.

The gene calls are TRBV19 and TRBJ1-1; tentative D call: TRBD1 (5 bases). Trimming stripped 5 bases from V and 4 bases from J, with 23 bases between. Per germline, CDR1 LNHDA and CDR2 SQIVND (reference sequence). The CDR3 consists of 17 residues. The CDR3 region is CASSFLDRMGSGTEAFF. The CDR3 DNA reads TGTGCCAGTAGTTTTCTCGACAGAATGGGATCAGGCACTGAAGCTTTCTTT.

The chain employs TRBV28 and TRBJ2-1, with D tentatively TRBD1 or TRBD2 (5 bases each). Germline V CDR1 and CDR2: MDHEN, SYDVKM. V lost 4 bases and J 6 bases, leaving 13 bases between the germline ends. The CDR3 extends over 14 amino acids. The CDR3 here is CASSSPGRSNEQFF. The CDR3, as DNA: TGTGCCAGCAGTTCTCCGGGACGGTCCAATGAGCAGTTCTTC.

This clone was detected only a few times. The V call is TRBV12-5, the J call TRBJ1-1; D remains unclear. This CDR3 is 17 amino acids long. Trimming pared 1 base from V and 4 bases from J, leaving 19 bases between. Germline V gene sequence: CDR1 LGHNT, CDR2 FRNRAP. CDR3 in amino acids: CASGLDHHYGNPTEAFF. The CDR3 nucleotides are TGTGCTAGTGGTTTGGACCATCATTACGGCAACCCCACTGAAGCTTTCTTT.

V is TRBV12-3 or TRBV12-4 and J is TRBJ2-7, with D uncertain. The CDR3 contains 12 residues. Trimming took 0 bases from V and 4 from J, leaving 4 bases between them. CDR3 sequence: CASSLAFYEQYF. The DNA of the CDR3 is TGTGCCAGCAGTTTAGCTTTTTACGAGCAGTACTTC.

V is TRBV28 and J is TRBJ1-5; TRBD1 might be the D (6 bases). The V gene lost 8 bases and the J gene lost 4 bases, with 18 bases spanning the gap. Germline assignment: CDR1 MDHEN and CDR2 SYDVKM. CDR3 length: 15 amino acids. The CDR3 nucleotides are TGTGCCAGCTCCCTAGGTACAGGGCCAAATCAGCCCCAGCATTTT. This translates into CASSLGTGPNQPQHF. The full variable domain, its missing parts supplied by reference TRBV28 and TRBJ1-5, is DVKVTQSSRYLVKRTGEKVFLECVQDMDHENMFWYRQDPGLGLRLIYFSYDVKMKEKGDIPEGYSVSREKKERFSLILESASTNQTSMYLCASSLGTGPNQPQHFGDGTRLSIL.

This clone is a singleton in its sample. The chain links TRBV10-3 to TRBJ2-1; D remains ambiguous. The CDR3 length is 15 residues. The V end lost 3 bases, the J end lost 9 bases, and 18 bases lay between the germline ends. Germline-derived CDR1 and CDR2 are ENHRY and SYGVKD. The CDR3 region is CAISDIVLQIGEQFF. The CDR3, as DNA: TGTGCCATCAGTGACATAGTTCTCCAAATTGGTGAGCAGTTCTTC.

The chain uses TRBV28 and TRBJ2-7; 7 bases match TRBD1. The CDR3 spans 16 residues. CDR1 is MDHEN, CDR2 SYDVKM, per germline. V shed 5 bases, J shed 0 bases, and the junction held 10 bases outside the gene matches. For the CDR3, the DNA is TGTGCCAGCAGTCCCTCGGACAGGCTACACTCCTACGAGCAGTACGTC. Residues: CASSPSDRLHSYEQYV.

The rearrangement uses TRBV2 and TRBJ2-2, with D maybe TRBD1 (5 bases). CDR1 is SNHLY and CDR2 is FYNNEI in the germline V gene. The CDR3 has 16 residues. With 2 bases removed from V and 0 bases from J, the gap between germline ends came to 10 bases. CDR3 protein: CASSEWAGTNTGELFF. Written as DNA, the CDR3 is TGTGCCAGCAGTGAATGGGCAGGGACGAACACCGGGGAGCTGTTTTTT.

The J gene is TRBJ1-1, the V gene TRBV19; 8 bases are shared with TRBD1. Trimming at V came to 4 bases and at J to 4 bases, leaving 14 bases not matched to a gene. The germline gives CDR1 LNHDA, CDR2 SQIVND (reference sequence). There are 17 residues in the CDR3. The DNA for the CDR3 is TGTGCCAGTAGTAAACCCCCGGACAGGGAAGATTTCACTGAAGCTTTCTTT. Protein product: CASSKPPDREDFTEAFF.

This chain uses TRBV29-1 with TRBJ2-7, with 7 bases lining up with TRBD1. The junction had 3 bases not matched to a gene; V was cut back by 4 bases and J by 0 bases. This CDR3 comprises 13 residues. Germline V lookup: CDR1 SQVTM, CDR2 ANQGSEA. Here the CDR3 DNA reads TGCAGCGTTGGGCAGGGGGTCTCCTACGAGCAGTACTTC. Translated: CSVGQGVSYEQYF.